The text below deals with one TCR beta chain. Per the original methods: Reference gene primer amplification gave nucleated cell count estimates. Here immunoSEQ multiplex PCR was the method, and the copy in TCRdb shows in-frame clones only, minus some. The V and J calls and clone size come from that table; D and trimming were worked out from the DNA. Altogether about 670,000 clones are present, 90% being singletons, with the ten largest covering about 0.26%. This sample stems from a study of blood T cell repertoires in COVID-19. Looking at the study overall: Acute-phase and convalescent COVID-19 samples originated in the United States, Italy and Spain. PBMCs, B-cell-depleted T cells, or T cells were the source of the cDNA or gDNA that made up the material.

The receptor was derived from a woman under 30 with acute or convalescent COVID-19. Sequenced sample: peripheral blood.

The CDR3 DNA reads TGTGCTAGTGGTTTGGGACAGGTACAGTTCTATGGCTACACCTTC. Amino acid sequence: CASGLGQVQFYGYTF. The chain couples TRBV12-5 to TRBJ1-2; tentative D call: TRBD1 (6 bases). Trimming left V 1 base short and J 4 bases short, with 13 bases between. The CDR3 is 15 residues long. Germline loops: CDR1 LGHNT, CDR2 FRNRAP.